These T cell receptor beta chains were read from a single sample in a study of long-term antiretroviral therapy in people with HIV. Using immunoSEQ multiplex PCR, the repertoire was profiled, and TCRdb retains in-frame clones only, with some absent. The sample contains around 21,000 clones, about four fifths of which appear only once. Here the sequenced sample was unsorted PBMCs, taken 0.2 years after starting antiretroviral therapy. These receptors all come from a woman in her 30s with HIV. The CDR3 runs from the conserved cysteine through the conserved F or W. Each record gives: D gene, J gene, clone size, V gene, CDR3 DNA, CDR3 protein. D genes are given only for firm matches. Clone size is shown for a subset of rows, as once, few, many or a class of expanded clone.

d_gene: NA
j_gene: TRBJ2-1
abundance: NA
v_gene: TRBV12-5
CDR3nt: TGTGCTAGTGGTTTGGGGGGACCGTACAATGAGCAGTTCTTC
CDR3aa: CASGLGGPYNEQFF

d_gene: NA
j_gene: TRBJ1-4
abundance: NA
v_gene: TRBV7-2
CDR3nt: TGTGCCAGCAGCTCAAACACATGGGCTAGTGAAAAACTGTTTTTT
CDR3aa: CASSSNTWASEKLFF

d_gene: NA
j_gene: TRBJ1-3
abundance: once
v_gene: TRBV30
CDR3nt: TGTGCCTGCCGGACCGGAAACACCATATATTTT
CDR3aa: CACRTGNTIYF

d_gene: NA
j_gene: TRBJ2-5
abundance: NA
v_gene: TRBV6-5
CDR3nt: TGTGCCAGCGGGGCGCTCCGGGGCTCGTGGGAGACCCAGTACTTC
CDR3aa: CASGALRGSWETQYF

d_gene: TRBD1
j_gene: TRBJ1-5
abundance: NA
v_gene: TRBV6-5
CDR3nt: TGTGCCAGCAGTCAGGACAGGGTGGGCAATCAGCCCCAGCATTTT
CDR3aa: CASSQDRVGNQPQHF

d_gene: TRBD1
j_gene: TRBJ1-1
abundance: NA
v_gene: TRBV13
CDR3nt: TGTGCCAGCAGCTCACAGGGACAGGAGAACACTGAAGCTTTCTTT
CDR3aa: CASSSQGQENTEAFF

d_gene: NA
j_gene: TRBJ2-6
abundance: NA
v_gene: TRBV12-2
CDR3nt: TGTGCAAGTCGCAGCGGGGCCACACAAAGTCGGGCCAACGTCCTGACTTTC
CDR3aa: CASRSGATQSRANVLTF

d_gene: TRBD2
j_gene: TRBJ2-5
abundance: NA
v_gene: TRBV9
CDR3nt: TGTGCCAGCAGCGTAGGAGCTGGGAGGGGCCAAGAGACCCAGTACTTC
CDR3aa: CASSVGAGRGQETQYF

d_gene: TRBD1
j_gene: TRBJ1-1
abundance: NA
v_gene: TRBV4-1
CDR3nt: TGCGCCAGCAGCCATGAGGGGGCCGGGCCACTCCTTACTGAAGCTTTCTTT
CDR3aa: CASSHEGAGPLLTEAFF

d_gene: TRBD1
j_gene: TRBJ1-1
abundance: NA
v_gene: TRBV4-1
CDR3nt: TGCGCCAGCAGTCCTTGGACAGGGGCGAACACTGAAGCTTTCTTT
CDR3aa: CASSPWTGANTEAFF

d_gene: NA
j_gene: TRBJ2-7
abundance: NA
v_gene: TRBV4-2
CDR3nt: TGTGCCAGCAGCCAAGACTCCTACGAGCAGTACTTC
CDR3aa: CASSQDSYEQYF

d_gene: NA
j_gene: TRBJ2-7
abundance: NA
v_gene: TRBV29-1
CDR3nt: TGCAGCGTTGGTGACAGGTCTTACGAGCAGTACTTC
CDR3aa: CSVGDRSYEQYF

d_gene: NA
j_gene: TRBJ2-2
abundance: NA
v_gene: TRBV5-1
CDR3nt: TGCGCCAGCAGCTTGGGGACAGCGAACACCGGGGAGCTGTTTTTT
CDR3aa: CASSLGTANTGELFF

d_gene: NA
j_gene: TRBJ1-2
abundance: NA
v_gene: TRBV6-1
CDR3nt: TGTGCCAGCAGTGAACTTGGGGGAAGAGTGCGGGGGATTGATGGCTACACCTTC
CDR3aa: CASSELGGRVRGIDGYTF

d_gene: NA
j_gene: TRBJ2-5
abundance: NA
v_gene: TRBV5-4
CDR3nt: TGTGCCAGCAGCTTGGAAGCTAGTTCAGAGACCCAGTACTTC
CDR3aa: CASSLEASSETQYF

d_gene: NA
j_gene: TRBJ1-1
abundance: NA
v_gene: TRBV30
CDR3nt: TGTGCCTGGAGGGCCTTAGGGGTTACGTTCTTT
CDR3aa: CAWRALGVTFF

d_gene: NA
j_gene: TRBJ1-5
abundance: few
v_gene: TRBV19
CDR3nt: TGTGCCAGTAATCTTGAGGGTAATCAGCCCCAGCATTTT
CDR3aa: CASNLEGNQPQHF

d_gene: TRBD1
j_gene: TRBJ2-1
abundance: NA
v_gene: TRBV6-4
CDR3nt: TGTGCCAGCAGTGACTCGATAAGGGGGCTCTACAATGAGCAGTTCTTC
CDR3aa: CASSDSIRGLYNEQFF

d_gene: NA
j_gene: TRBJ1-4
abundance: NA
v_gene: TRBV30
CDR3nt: TGTGCCTGGAGCCGAGGGGAAGCAACTAATGAAAAACTGTTTTTT
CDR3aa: CAWSRGEATNEKLFF

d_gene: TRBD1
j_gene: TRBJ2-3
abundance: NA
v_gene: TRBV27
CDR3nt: TGTGCCAGCAGTTCCCGGACAGGGTTTAGCACAGATACGCAGTATTTT
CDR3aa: CASSSRTGFSTDTQYF

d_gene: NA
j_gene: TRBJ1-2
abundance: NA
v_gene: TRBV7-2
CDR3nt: TGTGCCAGCAGCGGGACCCTTTATGGCTACACCTTC
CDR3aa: CASSGTLYGYTF

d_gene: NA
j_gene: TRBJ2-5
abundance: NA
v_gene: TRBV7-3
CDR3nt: TGTGCCAGCAGCCCAGGGGTGCAAGAGACCCAGTACTTC
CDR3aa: CASSPGVQETQYF

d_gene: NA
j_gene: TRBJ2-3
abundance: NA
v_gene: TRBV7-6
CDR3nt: TGTGCCAGCAGCCTCACTATCCCGGCCGCTAGAGATACGCAGTATTTT
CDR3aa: CASSLTIPAARDTQYF

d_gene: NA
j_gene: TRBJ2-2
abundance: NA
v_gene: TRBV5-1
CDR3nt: TGCGCCAGCAGCTTGTCTCAGGGCACCGGGGAGCTGTTTTTT
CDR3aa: CASSLSQGTGELFF

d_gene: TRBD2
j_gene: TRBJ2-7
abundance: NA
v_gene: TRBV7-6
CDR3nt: TGTGCCAGCAGCTTACTGCGCGGGGGAATCTACGAGCAGTACTTC
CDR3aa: CASSLLRGGIYEQYF

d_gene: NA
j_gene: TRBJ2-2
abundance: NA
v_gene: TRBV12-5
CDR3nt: TGTGCTAGTGGTTTCTTCGGTCTCACCGGGGAGCTGTTTTTT
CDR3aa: CASGFFGLTGELFF

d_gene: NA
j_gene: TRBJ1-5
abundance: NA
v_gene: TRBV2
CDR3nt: TGTGCCAGCAGTGAAGTAGTGCCGTCTGACAATCAGCCCCAGCATTTT
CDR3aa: CASSEVVPSDNQPQHF

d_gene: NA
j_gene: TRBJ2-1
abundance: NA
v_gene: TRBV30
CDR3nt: TGTGCCTGGGGCAGAGCCTCCTACAATGAGCAGTTCTTC
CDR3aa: CAWGRASYNEQFF

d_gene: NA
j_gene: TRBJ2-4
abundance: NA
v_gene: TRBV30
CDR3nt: TGTGCCTGGTCAACCCCCAGGGACAAAAACATTCAGTACTTC
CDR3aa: CAWSTPRDKNIQYF